Listed here are 24 T cell receptor beta chains from one sample, sequenced in a study of cytomegalovirus exposure and HLA in healthy donors. It was with 60 Vbeta and 13 Jbeta primers that the PCR ran. Sequenced by immunoSEQ multiplex PCR; TCRdb stores in-frame clones only, minus some. The sample consists of approximately 160,000 clones, over 70% of them appearing once. The sequenced sample was PBMCs. These receptors originate from a woman aged 45-65 years in good health and CMV-seropositive.

The chain uses TRBV11-3 and TRBJ1-6; tentatively, D is TRBD1 (5 bases). The CDR3 has 16 amino acids. The germline V and J ends were trimmed by 0 bases and 3 bases, with 9 bases remaining between them. Germline-derived CDR1 and CDR2 are SGHNT and YENEEA. Written as DNA, the CDR3 is TGTGCCAGCAGCTTAGAGTCTCAGGGCTATAATTCACCCCTCCACTTT. Translation gives CASSLESQGYNSPLHF.

This clone was recorded once. The rearrangement uses TRBV7-8 and TRBJ1-3; 7 bases are shared with TRBD1. This CDR3 is 17 amino acids long. CDR1 and CDR2 (germline): SGHVS, FQNEAQ. V shed 5 bases and J 4 bases; nucleotides not matched to a gene: 14. This CDR3 is CASSTNPGTELGNTIYF. The DNA for the CDR3 is TGTGCCAGCAGCACGAACCCCGGGACAGAATTAGGAAACACCATATATTTT. Full variable domain (rest looked up from reference TRBV7-8 and TRBJ1-3): GAGVSQSPRYKVAKRGQDVALRCDPISGHVSLFWYQQALGQGPEFLTYFQNEAQLDKSGLPSDRFFAERPEGSVSTLKIQRTQQEDSAVYLCASSTNPGTELGNTIYFGEGSWLTVV.

This chain links TRBV2 with TRBJ2-3, with TRBD2 matching 9 bases. The V gene end was trimmed by 7 bases and the J gene end by 1 base; junction bases not matched to a gene: 6. The V gene's germline CDR1 is SNHLY and CDR2 FYNNEI. CDR3 length equals 15 residues. The CDR3 reads CASTAGGSGTDTQYF. CDR3 bases: TGTGCCAGCACGGCGGGAGGGAGTGGCACAGATACGCAGTATTTT.

This clone was counted only a few times. J is TRBJ1-1 and V is TRBV27, with D possibly being TRBD1 (6 bases). V lost 5 bases, J lost 4 bases, and 17 bases lay in between. The CDR3 runs to 15 residues. The germline gives CDR1 MNHEY, CDR2 SMNVEV (reference sequence). CDR3 sequence (DNA): TGTGCCAGCAGTCCTCAGGGGTCTGGTAGCACTGAAGCTTTCTTT. It encodes CASSPQGSGSTEAFF.

The sample holds one count of this clone. The V and J genes are TRBV10-3 and TRBJ2-5; TRBD2 is a possible D gene (6 bases). The CDR3 totals 14 residues. Germline V gene sequence: CDR1 ENHRY, CDR2 SYGVKD. With 8 bases removed from V and 2 bases from J, the gap between germline ends came to 15 bases. CDR3 nucleotide sequence: TGTGCCATCGGCGGGGACCGGCAGCAAGAGACCCAGTACTTC. It specifies CAIGGDRQQETQYF.

The chain is built from TRBV5-6 and TRBJ1-6, with D perhaps TRBD1 (5 bases). Germline CDR1 and CDR2: SGHDT and YYEEEE. The length of the CDR3 is 15 residues. The V and J ends lost 4 bases and 7 bases respectively, with 15 bases between them. CDR3 bases: TGTGCCAGCAGCCCCAGGGTATTGGGAAATTCACCCCTCCACTTT. Translation gives CASSPRVLGNSPLHF. The whole variable domain, remainder taken from reference TRBV5-6 and TRBJ1-6, is DAGVTQSPTHLIKTRGQQVTLRCSPKSGHDTVSWYQQALGQGPQFIFQYYEEEERQRGNFPDRFSGHQFPNYSSELNVNALLLGDSALYLCASSPRVLGNSPLHFGNGTRLTVT.

The chain carries TRBV7-9 and TRBJ2-1; D is perhaps TRBD1 (5 bases). CDR3 length equals 16 residues. Per the germline V gene, CDR1 is SEHNR and CDR2 is FQNEAQ (reference sequence). The V and J ends lost 5 bases and 4 bases respectively, with 18 bases between them. CDR3 nucleotide sequence: TGTGCCAGCAGCCCGTGGCGTGGGGCCGTGTACAATGAGCAGTTCTTC. Its translation: CASSPWRGAVYNEQFF.

The chain couples TRBV14 to TRBJ2-2; 14 bases match TRBD2. The CDR3 consists of 21 residues. Germline values: CDR1 SGHDN, CDR2 FVKESK. The J segment lost 6 bases and the V segment lost 3 bases, leaving 18 bases of the junction unmatched. The CDR3 region has the DNA TGTGCCAGCAGCCACTCACTGCTGAAGACTAGCGGGAGGGTAGGAGCCGGGGAGCTGTTTTTT. It codes for CASSHSLLKTSGRVGAGELFF.

This chain joins TRBV5-1 and TRBJ2-1, with 7 bases lining up with TRBD2. V shed 1 base, J shed 9 bases, and the junction held 10 bases outside the gene matches. The CDR3 extends over 15 amino acids. In germline, CDR1 is SGHRS, CDR2 YFSETQ. The CDR3 loop reads CASSLIAYPGGEQFF. The DNA of the CDR3 is TGCGCCAGCAGCTTGATAGCATACCCGGGGGGTGAGCAGTTCTTC.

The chain is built from TRBV2 and TRBJ2-3; the D gene is possibly TRBD1 (6 bases). V was trimmed by 1 base and J by 2 bases, leaving 16 bases between them. The CDR3 extends over 17 amino acids. Germline assignment: CDR1 SNHLY and CDR2 FYNNEI. CDR3 bases: TGTGCCAGCAGTGAAGAGGTATTGCAGGGGCTCACAGATACGCAGTATTTT. It translates to CASSEEVLQGLTDTQYF. Supplemented by reference TRBV2 and TRBJ2-3, the full variable domain reads EPEVTQTPSHQVTQMGQEVILRCVPISNHLYFYWYRQILGQKVEFLVSFYNNEISEKSEIFDDQFSVERPDGSNFTLKIRSTKLEDSAMYFCASSEEVLQGLTDTQYFGPGTRLTVL.

The chain combines TRBV5-1 with TRBJ2-7, with D possibly matching TRBD1 (6 bases). The CDR3 runs 13 residues. Trimming took 4 bases from V and 3 from J, leaving 11 bases between them. Germline values: CDR1 SGHRS, CDR2 YFSETQ. The CDR3 region has the DNA TGCGCCAGCAGCCTCGACAGGCGCTACGAGCAGTACTTC. Its translation is CASSLDRRYEQYF.

The rearrangement uses TRBV6-6 and TRBJ1-1, with a tentative D call TRBD1 (5 bases). Trimming stripped 6 bases from V and 4 bases from J, with 18 bases between. The CDR3 runs 15 residues. Germline V CDR1 and CDR2: MNHNY, SVGAGI (reference sequence). The CDR3, as DNA: TGTGCCAGCAGCCCGGTGCGGGGGGATAGCACTGAAGCTTTCTTT. This sequence encodes CASSPVRGDSTEAFF.

This clone was picked up a small number of times. The chain employs TRBV7-8 and TRBJ1-5, with 7 positions matching TRBD1. Germline loops: CDR1 SGHVS, CDR2 FQNEAQ. The CDR3 loop spans 17 amino acids. V shed 5 bases, J shed 1 base, and the junction held 11 bases outside the gene matches. CDR3 region: CASSPQTPTGSNQPQHF. The CDR3 DNA reads as TGTGCCAGCAGCCCCCAAACCCCGACAGGGAGCAATCAGCCCCAGCATTTT. Full variable domain (missing parts from reference TRBV7-8 and TRBJ1-5): GAGVSQSPRYKVAKRGQDVALRCDPISGHVSLFWYQQALGQGPEFLTYFQNEAQLDKSGLPSDRFFAERPEGSVSTLKIQRTQQEDSAVYLCASSPQTPTGSNQPQHFGDGTRLSIL.

This chain uses TRBV6-5 with TRBJ2-7, with a weak D call TRBD2 (6 bases). Germline CDR1 and CDR2: MNHEY and SVGAGI. The V and J ends lost 6 bases and 2 bases respectively, with 17 bases between them. The CDR3 loop spans 15 amino acids. CDR3 region: CASRMAGTGTYEQYF. CDR3 nucleotides: TGTGCCAGCAGAATGGCCGGGACTGGGACCTACGAGCAGTACTTC.

The rearrangement uses TRBV7-2 and TRBJ1-1; no reliable D call. Germline V lookup: CDR1 SGHTA, CDR2 FQGNSA. The CDR3 covers 14 residues. V lost 5 bases and J 5 bases, leaving 15 bases between the germline ends. DNA of the CDR3: TGTGCCAGCAGCCCCTGGGGAGCCGAAACTGAAGCTTTCTTT. Its translation: CASSPWGAETEAFF.

Only a few counts were recorded for this clone. J is TRBJ2-1 and V is TRBV7-2; TRBD2 matches at 7 bases. Germline V gene sequence: CDR1 SGHTA, CDR2 FQGNSA. CDR3 size: 16 residues. V trimming: 5 bases; J trimming: 5 bases; junction bases outside the gene matches: 12. CDR3 protein: CASSPGGYSNNNEQFF. CDR3 nucleotides: TGTGCCAGCAGCCCGGGAGGCTATAGTAATAACAATGAGCAGTTCTTC.

The chain links TRBV5-1 to TRBJ1-1; D might be TRBD1 (6 bases). Germline lookup yields CDR1 SGHRS and CDR2 YFSETQ. With 2 bases removed from V and 4 bases from J, the gap between germline ends came to 6 bases. This CDR3 region has 12 residues. In nucleotides, the CDR3 is TGCGCCAGCAGCTTACAGGGCACTGAAGCTTTCTTT. Translation gives CASSLQGTEAFF.

This clone was seen once. The chain has TRBV19 and TRBJ2-2, with D tentatively TRBD1 (6 bases). The V gene lost 10 bases and the J gene lost 3 bases, with 12 bases spanning the gap. This CDR3 contains 13 residues. CDR1 is LNHDA, CDR2 SQIVND, per germline (reference sequence). Here the CDR3 DNA reads TGTGCCACCTCCAGGGGCTACACCGGGGAGCTGTTTTTT. This codes for CATSRGYTGELFF.

The rearrangement uses TRBV7-2 and TRBJ2-7, with D possibly matching TRBD1 (6 bases). Trimming took 3 bases from V and 2 from J, leaving 11 bases between them. The CDR3 covers 14 residues. The germline V gene encodes CDR1 SGHTA and CDR2 FQGNSA. CDR3 in DNA: TGTGCCAGCAGCTTCGGCAGGGGCCCCTACGAGCAGTACTTC. This encodes CASSFGRGPYEQYF.

To note about this clone: At the DNA level, this CDR3 is encoded by other sequences in the same sample as well. The chain carries TRBV5-1 and TRBJ1-1; 8 nucleotides line up with TRBD1. Per germline, CDR1 SGHRS and CDR2 YFSETQ. V dropped 0 bases and J dropped 1; count of bases not matched to a gene: 2. The CDR3 length is 15 residues. In DNA, the CDR3 is TGCGCCAGCAGCTTGGCGGGGACAGGGAACACTGAAGCTTTCTTT. It translates to CASSLAGTGNTEAFF.

The chain joins TRBV7-2 to TRBJ1-1; D uncertain. Trimming took off 1 base at V and 5 bases at J, with 14 bases between the two ends. The CDR3 contains 15 residues. Germline V gene lookup returns CDR1 SGHTA and CDR2 FQGNSA. The CDR3 DNA follows: TGTGCCAGCAGCTTAGTATCTGGAGATGTGACTGAAGCTTTCTTT. Its protein product is CASSLVSGDVTEAFF.

This clone has a handful of counts. The rearrangement joins TRBV7-2 to TRBJ2-1; 9 nucleotides match TRBD1. CDR3 length equals 18 residues. Germline V CDR1 and CDR2: SGHTA, FQGNSA. The trim removed 5 bases at V and 6 bases at J, leaving 17 bases unmatched. The CDR3 sequence: CASSASRAGTGMVNEQFF. The CDR3 bases are TGTGCCAGCAGCGCATCCCGGGCCGGGACAGGGATGGTCAATGAGCAGTTCTTC.

The chain employs TRBV28 and TRBJ2-3; 10 positions agree with TRBD2. Trimming removed 3 bases from V and 7 bases from J; junction bases left unmatched: 7. The CDR3 runs to 15 residues. Germline V gene sequence: CDR1 MDHEN, CDR2 SYDVKM. Here the CDR3 DNA reads TGTGCCAGCAGTTTCCCTAGCGGGAGCTTTTATACGCAGTATTTT. Amino acids: CASSFPSGSFYTQYF.

This chain joins TRBV6-1 and TRBJ2-1; TRBD2 is a possible D gene (6 bases). Germline CDR1 is MNHNS and CDR2 is SASEGT. Trimming pared 8 bases from V and 7 bases from J, leaving 15 bases between. The CDR3 is 13 residues long. The CDR3 region has the DNA TGTGCCAGCGCCGGGACTCGAGGGAATGAGCAGTTCTTC. This encodes CASAGTRGNEQFF.